The next 26 T cell receptor beta chains were all read from a single sample in a study of OX40 agonist ivuxolimab in advanced cancers. The assay was immunoSEQ multiplex PCR, and TCRdb's table has in-frame clones only and misses some. The repertoire holds over 55,000 clones, with about nine tenths as singletons. The sequencing here drew on CD4+ or CD8+ T cells sorted from blood, taken in a trial of the OX40 agonist ivuxolimab. These receptor sequences come from an adult with an advanced solid tumor such as melanoma, head and neck, liver or kidney cancer.

The V gene is TRBV6-1, the J gene TRBJ1-1, with no clear D. V lost 7 bases to trimming and J lost 4 bases, with 13 bases between them. The CDR3 runs to 13 residues. Germline CDR1 MNHNS, CDR2 SASEGT. CDR3 DNA: TGTGCCAGCAAGTACACCCAAGGCACTGAAGCTTTCTTT. Translated: CASKYTQGTEAFF.

This clone was picked up one time. This chain links TRBV7-6 with TRBJ2-1; perhaps TRBD2 as D (5 bases). The CDR3 is 14 amino acids. V was cut by 3 bases and J by 8 bases, with 14 bases left in between. Germline V gene lookup returns CDR1 SGHVS and CDR2 FNYEAQ. The CDR3 protein is CASSFRGGVDEQFF. The CDR3 DNA reads TGTGCCAGCAGCTTCCGGGGTGGGGTCGATGAGCAGTTCTTC. Full variable domain (missing parts from reference TRBV7-6 and TRBJ2-1): GAGVSQSPRYKVTKRGQDVALRCDPISGHVSLYWYRQALGQGPEFLTYFNYEAQQDKSGLPNDRFSAERPEGSISTLTIQRTEQRDSAMYRCASSFRGGVDEQFFGPGTRLTVL.

For the CDR3, the DNA is TGTGCCAGCAGCATCGACAGGGGTATCTCCTACGAGCAGTACTTC. Translated: CASSIDRGISYEQYF. This rearrangement joins TRBV6-5 to TRBJ2-7; 8 bases agree with TRBD1. This CDR3 region has 15 residues. Germline CDR1 MNHEY, CDR2 SVGAGI. Trimming at V came to 6 bases and at J to 0 bases, leaving 7 bases not matched to a gene.

CDR3 protein: CASQGGRSPLHF. DNA of the CDR3: TGTGCCAGCCAGGGAGGTCGATCACCCCTCCACTTT. J is TRBJ1-6 and V is TRBV19, with D tentatively TRBD1 (5 bases). Germline V lookup: CDR1 LNHDA, CDR2 SQIVND (reference sequence). Trimming removed 9 bases at V and 10 bases at J, with 13 bases between. The CDR3 extends over 12 amino acids. Complete variable domain (other parts from reference TRBV19 and TRBJ1-6): DGGITQSPKYLFRKEGQNVTLSCEQNLNHDAMYWYRQDPGQGLRLIYYSQIVNDFQKGDIAEGYSVSREKKESFPLTVTSAQKNPTAFYLCASQGGRSPLHFGNGTRLTVT.

This chain links TRBV5-1 with TRBJ2-7; TRBD1 or TRBD2 may be the D gene (5 bases each). Looked up from germline, CDR1 is SGHRS and CDR2 is YFSETQ. This CDR3 spans 15 amino acids. Trimming pared 3 bases from V and 5 bases from J, leaving 18 bases between. The CDR3 here is CASSSSVRGPDEQYF. In nucleotides, the CDR3 is TGCGCCAGCAGCTCCTCGGTCCGGGGCCCGGACGAGCAGTACTTC.

This chain links TRBV7-2 with TRBJ2-2, with TRBD2 matching 12 bases. V lost 5 bases and J lost 4; bases outside the gene matches: 14. The CDR3 covers 19 residues. From germline, CDR1 is SGHTA and CDR2 FQGNSA. The DNA for the CDR3 is TGTGCCAGCAGCCCCTCCGGGACTAGCGGGCCGGGGGGCACCGGGGAGCTGTTTTTT. Amino acid sequence: CASSPSGTSGPGGTGELFF.

The rearrangement uses TRBV28 and TRBJ1-5; tentatively, D is TRBD1 (6 bases). The V and J ends lost 2 bases and 7 bases respectively, with 18 bases between them. This CDR3 region has 16 residues. The V gene's germline CDR1 is MDHEN and CDR2 SYDVKM. As DNA, the CDR3 is TGTGCCAGCAGTTTAAGGAAAGGGGGTTCAAAACAGCCCCAGCATTTT. This sequence encodes CASSLRKGGSKQPQHF.

This chain connects TRBV7-8 to TRBJ2-5; 14 bases align to TRBD2. This CDR3 spans 18 amino acids. Germline CDR1 and CDR2: SGHVS and FQNEAQ. Trimming removed 3 bases from V and 4 bases from J; junction bases left unmatched: 10. The CDR3 region is CASSFRAGTSGRRETQYF. The CDR3 coding sequence is TGTGCCAGCAGCTTCCGCGCGGGGACTAGCGGGAGACGAGAGACCCAGTACTTC.

This chain uses TRBV7-3 with TRBJ2-4, with TRBD2 as a possible D gene (5 bases). This CDR3 is built from 16 residues. Germline V CDR1 and CDR2: SGHTA, FQGTGA. V lost 5 bases, J lost 0 bases, and 14 bases lay in between. CDR3 region: CASSPGLGLAKNIQYF. DNA for the CDR3: TGTGCCAGCAGCCCGGGTCTCGGACTAGCCAAAAACATTCAGTACTTC.

The chain is built from TRBV4-3 and TRBJ2-3; D is uncertain. There are 13 residues in the CDR3. Germline CDR1 reads LGHNA; CDR2 reads YSLEER. V was pared by 8 bases and J by 2 bases, with 11 bases between. The CDR3 region has the DNA TGCGCCAGCTCCTCTCGAAACACAGATACGCAGTATTTT. Its translation is CASSSRNTDTQYF.

The gene calls are TRBV5-5 and TRBJ1-5; weak D call: TRBD1 (6 bases). Germline lookup yields CDR1 SGHKS and CDR2 YYEKEE (reference sequence). CDR3 length: 15 amino acids. Trimming stripped 0 bases from V and 6 bases from J, with 13 bases between. The CDR3 spells CASSLGPGVSQPQHF. CDR3 in DNA: TGTGCCAGCAGCTTGGGGCCAGGGGTTTCTCAGCCCCAGCATTTT.

This sequence joins TRBV4-3 and TRBJ2-5, with D tentatively TRBD2 (5 bases). Looked up from germline, CDR1 is LGHNA and CDR2 is YSLEER. The V end was cut by 0 bases, the J end by 9 bases, with 14 bases between. The CDR3 runs 14 residues. In DNA, the CDR3 is TGCGCCAGCAGCCAAGATTTAGGACTCGAGGCCCAGTACTTC. This translates into CASSQDLGLEAQYF.

The CDR3 bases are TGTGCCAGCACTCCTTCCTTACCGACCTACGAGCAGTACTTC. It specifies CASTPSLPTYEQYF. The V gene is TRBV6-5, the J gene TRBJ2-7; unclear D gene. Looked up from germline, CDR1 is MNHEY and CDR2 is SVGAGI. CDR3 length equals 14 residues. Trimming removed 7 bases at V and 2 bases at J, with 15 bases between.

V gene TRBV5-1 combines with J gene TRBJ2-7; a possible D gene is TRBD1 (5 bases). V dropped 0 bases and J dropped 0 bases, with 10 bases sitting between them. CDR3 size: 15 residues. Germline V CDR1 and CDR2: SGHRS, YFSETQ. CDR3 DNA: TGCGCCAGCAGCTTGGTGCAGGGTAGCTCCTACGAGCAGTACTTC. Its translation is CASSLVQGSSYEQYF. The variable domain in full, completed from reference TRBV5-1 and TRBJ2-7, reads KAGVTQTPRYLIKTRGQQVTLSCSPISGHRSVSWYQQTPGQGLQFLFEYFSETQRNKGNFPGRFSGRQFSNSRSEMNVSTLELGDSALYLCASSLVQGSSYEQYFGPGTRLTVT.

The rearrangement links TRBV7-8 to TRBJ2-1; 8 nucleotides align to TRBD2. V shed 2 bases, J shed 10 bases, and the junction held 10 bases outside the gene matches. In germline, CDR1 is SGHVS, CDR2 FQNEAQ. There are 15 residues in the CDR3. The CDR3 reads CASSLISGSLLEQFF. The DNA for the CDR3 is TGTGCCAGCAGCTTAATAAGCGGGAGTTTATTGGAGCAGTTCTTC. The variable domain in full, with the rest retrieved from reference TRBV7-8 and TRBJ2-1, is GAGVSQSPRYKVAKRGQDVALRCDPISGHVSLFWYQQALGQGPEFLTYFQNEAQLDKSGLPSDRFFAERPEGSVSTLKIQRTQQEDSAVYLCASSLISGSLLEQFFGPGTRLTVL.

This chain links TRBV30 with TRBJ2-7; TRBD2 is a possible D gene (6 bases). The CDR3 is 11 amino acids. Germline assignment: CDR1 GTSNPN and CDR2 SVGIG (reference sequence). Trimming took off 4 bases at V and 6 bases at J, with 10 bases between the two ends. The CDR3 loop is CAWTLASEQYF. The CDR3 DNA sequence: TGTGCCTGGACACTAGCTTCCGAGCAGTACTTC.

This clone was seen just once. The chain combines TRBV11-2 with TRBJ2-3; D is uncertain. CDR1 SGHAT and CDR2 FQNNGV come from the germline V gene. The CDR3 is made up of 13 amino acids. Trimming shortened V by 11 bases and J by 5 bases, and 17 bases separated the two germline ends. The CDR3, as DNA: TGTGCCTCGACGTGGGCAGACCAAGATACGCAGTATTTT. Its translation: CASTWADQDTQYF.

In DNA, the CDR3 is TGTGCCAGCAGAGAGATGACGGGGTCCTACGAGCAGTACTTC. Its translation: CASREMTGSYEQYF. V is TRBV5-4 and J is TRBJ2-7; weak D call: TRBD2 (5 bases). The CDR3 has 14 amino acids. Trimming took 5 bases from V and 1 from J, leaving 13 bases between them. CDR1 is SGHNT and CDR2 is YYREEE in the germline V gene (reference sequence). Full variable domain (remainder filled in from reference TRBV5-4 and TRBJ2-7): ETGVTQSPTHLIKTRGQQVTLRCSSQSGHNTVSWYQQALGQGPQFIFQYYREEENGRGNFPPRFSGLQFPNYSSELNVNALELDDSALYLCASREMTGSYEQYFGPGTRLTVT.

The gene calls are TRBV18 and TRBJ1-1; TRBD1 matches at 7 bases. Germline CDR1 and CDR2: KGHSH and LQKENI. The CDR3 is 14 amino acids. V lost 6 bases and J lost 5; bases outside the gene matches: 9. The CDR3 bases are TGTGCCAGCTCTCGCACAGGGGAACAAACTGAAGCTTTCTTT. Protein product: CASSRTGEQTEAFF.

The chain couples TRBV4-2 to TRBJ2-3; D remains ambiguous. V was trimmed by 4 bases and J by 3 bases, leaving 8 bases between them. The germline CDR1 and CDR2 sequences are LGHNA and YNFKEQ. The CDR3 consists of 13 residues. In nucleotides, the CDR3 is TGTGCCAGCAGCCGCACTGGGACAGATACGCAGTATTTT. It translates to CASSRTGTDTQYF.

This clone was found once. The chain couples TRBV7-2 to TRBJ2-3; no reliable D call. Trimming removed 1 base from V and 4 bases from J, with 12 bases in between. CDR3 length: 15 amino acids. In germline, CDR1 is SGHTA, CDR2 FQGNSA. CDR3 loop: CASSLVGPFPDTQYF. The CDR3 nucleotides read TGTGCCAGCAGCTTAGTTGGCCCTTTCCCAGATACGCAGTATTTT.

Here the CDR3 reads CASSYMGQGTYGYTF. CDR3 DNA: TGTGCCAGCAGTTACATGGGACAGGGAACCTATGGCTACACCTTC. The chain couples TRBV6-6 to TRBJ1-2; TRBD1 aligns across 9 bases. V shed 2 bases, J shed 4 bases, and the junction held 5 bases outside the gene matches. Germline CDR1 MNHNY, CDR2 SVGAGI (reference sequence). This CDR3 is built from 15 residues.

The chain links TRBV5-1 to TRBJ1-1; the D is unclear. The V gene's germline CDR1 is SGHRS and CDR2 YFSETQ. This CDR3 is 14 amino acids long. Trimming took off 0 bases at V and 5 bases at J, with 11 bases between the two ends. The CDR3 DNA sequence: TGCGCCAGCAGCTTGGCTGGAGATCCGACTGAAGCTTTCTTT. This gives the protein CASSLAGDPTEAFF.

This sequence joins TRBV6-6 and TRBJ2-6, with D unclear. Germline lookup yields CDR1 MNHNY and CDR2 SVGAGI (reference sequence). The ends were cut back, 5 bases at V and 3 bases at J, with 8 bases in the middle. The CDR3 has 14 amino acids. The CDR3, as DNA: TGTGCCAGCAGTCCCTCGGGTGGGGCCAACGTCCTGACTTTC. Protein: CASSPSGGANVLTF.

The table lists this clone with a few counts. The chain recombines TRBV28 with TRBJ1-3; D not certain. The CDR3 runs 11 residues. Trimming left V 10 bases short and J 8 bases short, with 12 bases between. Germline V gene sequence: CDR1 MDHEN, CDR2 SYDVKM. CDR3 bases: TGTGCCACCAGACTCTTGGACACCATATATTTT. Its translation: CATRLLDTIYF.

This clone was seen a handful of times. The V call is TRBV29-1, the J call TRBJ2-2, with D perhaps matching TRBD1 or TRBD2 (6 bases each). Between the trimmed V and J ends, which lost 6 bases and 5 bases, there was a span of 19 bases. This CDR3 has 15 amino acids. CDR1 and CDR2 from the germline V gene are SQVTM and ANQGSEA. The CDR3 DNA sequence: TGCAGCGTGGTGGGGGGCGGGAAGGTTACCGGGGAGCTGTTTTTT. It translates to CSVVGGGKVTGELFF.